This T cell receptor beta chain derives from a study of shared clonotypes between healthy human individuals. Original data processing: ImmunoSEQ only sent back junction sequences with no quality scores, so filtering was done differently. Repertoires were generated with immunoSEQ multiplex PCR, while TCRdb's copy carries only in-frame clones and drops some. The DNA gave D and trimming, while V, J and clone size come from that table. The sample shows hundreds of thousands of clones, more than 70% of them seen only once. Sequenced sample: PBMCs. The TCR was taken from a middle-aged woman in good health. Some clones in this sample may be carry-over from other donors' samples.

As DNA, the CDR3 is TGTGCCAGCAGCAGGGGGACAGGGAGTGTGGACTATGGCTACACCTTC. Amino acids: CASSRGTGSVDYGYTF. The rearrangement joins TRBV13 to TRBJ1-2; 9 positions agree with TRBD1. Germline values: CDR1 PRHDT, CDR2 FYEKMQ (reference sequence). CDR3 length equals 16 residues. The trim removed 5 bases at V and 3 bases at J, leaving 10 bases unmatched.